The present T cell receptor (beta chain) was sequenced within a study of cytomegalovirus exposure and HLA in healthy donors. Researchers ran the PCR with 60 Vbeta and 13 Jbeta primers. Profiled with immunoSEQ multiplex PCR; TCRdb holds only in-frame clones, not every one. This sample has about 150,000 clones, with about 80% found just once. The table lists this clone with a count of one. No antigen is known for it. Findings of the study overall: The study listed under 200 cytomegalovirus-associated TCR beta chains. TCR beta V- and J-gene trimming was later associated with a missense DCLRE1C variant.

The TCR was taken from a man between 18 and 29 years old in good health and CMV-seronegative. Material for sequencing was PBMCs.

As DNA, the CDR3 is TGCGCCAGCAGCCATGGGGACAGGGGGTTCACCGGGGAGCTGTTTTTT. Translation gives CASSHGDRGFTGELFF. The chain joins TRBV4-3 to TRBJ2-2; 11 bases fit TRBD1. The junction had 4 bases not matched to a gene; V was cut back by 3 bases and J by 4 bases. Germline V CDR1 and CDR2: LGHNA, YSLEER. The CDR3 is made up of 16 amino acids.